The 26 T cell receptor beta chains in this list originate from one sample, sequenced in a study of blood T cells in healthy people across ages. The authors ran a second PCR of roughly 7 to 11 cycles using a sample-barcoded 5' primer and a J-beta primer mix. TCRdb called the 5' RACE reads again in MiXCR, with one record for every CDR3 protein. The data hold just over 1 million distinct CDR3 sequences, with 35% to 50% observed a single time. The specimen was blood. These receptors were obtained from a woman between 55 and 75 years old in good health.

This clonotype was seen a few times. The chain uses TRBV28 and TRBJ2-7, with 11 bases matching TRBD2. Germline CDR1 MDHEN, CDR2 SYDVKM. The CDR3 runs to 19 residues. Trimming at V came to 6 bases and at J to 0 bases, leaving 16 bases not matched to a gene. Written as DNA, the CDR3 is TGTGCCAGCAGCGCCTCGGGGGGAGGACTAGCGGGTATCTCCTACGAGCAGTACTTC. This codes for CASSASGGGLAGISYEQYF.

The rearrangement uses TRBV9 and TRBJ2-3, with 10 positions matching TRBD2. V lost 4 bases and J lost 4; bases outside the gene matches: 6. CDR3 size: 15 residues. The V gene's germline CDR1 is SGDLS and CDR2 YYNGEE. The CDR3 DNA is TGTGCCAGCAGCTTCAGCGGGAGGGGGGCAGATACGCAGTATTTT. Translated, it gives CASSFSGRGADTQYF.

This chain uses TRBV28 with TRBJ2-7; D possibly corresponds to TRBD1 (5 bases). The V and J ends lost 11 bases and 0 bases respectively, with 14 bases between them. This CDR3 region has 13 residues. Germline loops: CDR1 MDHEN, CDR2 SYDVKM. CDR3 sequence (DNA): TGTGCCGCCGCGGACATCATCTCCTACGAGCAGTACTTC. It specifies CAAADIISYEQYF.

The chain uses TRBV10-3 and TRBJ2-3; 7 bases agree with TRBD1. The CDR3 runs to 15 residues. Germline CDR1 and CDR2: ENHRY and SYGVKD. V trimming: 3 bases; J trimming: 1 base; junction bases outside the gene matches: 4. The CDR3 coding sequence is TGTGCCATCAGTGAACCCGGGACAGGCACAGATACGCAGTATTTT. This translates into CAISEPGTGTDTQYF.

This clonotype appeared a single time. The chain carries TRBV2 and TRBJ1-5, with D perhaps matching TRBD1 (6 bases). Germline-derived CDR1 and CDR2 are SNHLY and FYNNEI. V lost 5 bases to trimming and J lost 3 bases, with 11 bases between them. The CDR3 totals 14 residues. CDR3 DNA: TGTGCCAGCAGTTATGACAGGCACAATCAGCCCCAGCATTTT. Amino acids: CASSYDRHNQPQHF.

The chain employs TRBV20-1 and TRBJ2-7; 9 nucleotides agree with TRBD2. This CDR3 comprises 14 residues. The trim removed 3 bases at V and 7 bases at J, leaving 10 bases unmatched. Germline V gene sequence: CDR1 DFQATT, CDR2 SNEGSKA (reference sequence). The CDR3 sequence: CSASLVAGVGEQYF. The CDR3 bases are TGCAGTGCTAGTCTGGTAGCGGGAGTCGGGGAGCAGTACTTC.

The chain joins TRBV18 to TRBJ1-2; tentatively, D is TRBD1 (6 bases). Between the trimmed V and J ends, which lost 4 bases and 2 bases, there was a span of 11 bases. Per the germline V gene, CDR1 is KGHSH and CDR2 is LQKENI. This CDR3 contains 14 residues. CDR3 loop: CASSLGQNNYGYTF. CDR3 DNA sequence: TGTGCCAGCTCACTCGGACAGAACAACTATGGCTACACCTTC.

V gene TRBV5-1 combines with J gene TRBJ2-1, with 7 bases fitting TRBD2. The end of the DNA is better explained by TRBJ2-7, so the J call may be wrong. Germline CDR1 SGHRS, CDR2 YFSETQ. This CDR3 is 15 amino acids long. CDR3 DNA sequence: TGCGCCAGCAGCCTTTCCGGGACTACCCACAATGAGCAGTACTTC. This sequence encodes CASSLSGTTHNEQYF.

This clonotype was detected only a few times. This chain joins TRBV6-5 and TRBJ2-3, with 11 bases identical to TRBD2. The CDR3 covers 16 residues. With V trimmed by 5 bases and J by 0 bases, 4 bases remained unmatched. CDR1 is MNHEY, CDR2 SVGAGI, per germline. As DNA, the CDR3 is TGTGCCAGCAGTACTAGCGGGAGCCCTAGCACAGATACGCAGTATTTT. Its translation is CASSTSGSPSTDTQYF.

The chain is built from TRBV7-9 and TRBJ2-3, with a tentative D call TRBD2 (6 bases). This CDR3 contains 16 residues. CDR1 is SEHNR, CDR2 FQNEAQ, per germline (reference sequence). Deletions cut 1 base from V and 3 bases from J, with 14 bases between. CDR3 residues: CASSLVAGRVTDTQYF. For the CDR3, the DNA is TGTGCCAGCAGCTTAGTCGCGGGGAGAGTTACAGATACGCAGTATTTT.

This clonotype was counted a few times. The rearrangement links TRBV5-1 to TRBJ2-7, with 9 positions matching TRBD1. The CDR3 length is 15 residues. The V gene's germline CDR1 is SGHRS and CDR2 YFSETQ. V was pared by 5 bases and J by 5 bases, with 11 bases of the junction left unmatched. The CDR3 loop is CASRPTGGEMDEQYF. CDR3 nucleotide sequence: TGCGCCAGCAGGCCTACAGGGGGCGAAATGGACGAGCAGTACTTC.

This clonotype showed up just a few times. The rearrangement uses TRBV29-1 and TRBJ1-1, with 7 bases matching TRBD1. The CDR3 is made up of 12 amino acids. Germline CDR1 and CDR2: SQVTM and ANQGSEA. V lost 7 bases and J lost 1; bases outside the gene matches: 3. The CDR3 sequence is CSAGTANTEAFF. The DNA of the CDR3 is TGCAGCGCTGGGACAGCGAACACTGAAGCTTTCTTT.

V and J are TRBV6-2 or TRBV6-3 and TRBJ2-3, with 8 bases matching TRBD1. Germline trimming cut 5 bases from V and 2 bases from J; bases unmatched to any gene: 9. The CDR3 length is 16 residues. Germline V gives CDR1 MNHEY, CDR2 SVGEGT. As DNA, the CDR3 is TGTGCCAGCAGTCCTCTGGACAGGGTAAACACAGATACGCAGTATTTT. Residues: CASSPLDRVNTDTQYF.

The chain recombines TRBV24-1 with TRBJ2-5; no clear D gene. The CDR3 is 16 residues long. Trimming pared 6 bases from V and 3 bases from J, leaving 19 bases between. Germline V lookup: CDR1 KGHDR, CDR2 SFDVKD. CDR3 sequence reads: CATSSPQLLGKETQYF. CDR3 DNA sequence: TGTGCCACCAGTTCTCCCCAACTACTGGGTAAAGAGACCCAGTACTTC.

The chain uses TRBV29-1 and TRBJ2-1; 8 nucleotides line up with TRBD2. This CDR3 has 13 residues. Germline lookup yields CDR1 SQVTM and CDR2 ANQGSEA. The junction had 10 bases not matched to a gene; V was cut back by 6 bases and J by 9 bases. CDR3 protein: CSVVSGRAAEQFF. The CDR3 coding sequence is TGCAGCGTGGTAAGCGGGAGAGCTGCTGAGCAGTTCTTC.

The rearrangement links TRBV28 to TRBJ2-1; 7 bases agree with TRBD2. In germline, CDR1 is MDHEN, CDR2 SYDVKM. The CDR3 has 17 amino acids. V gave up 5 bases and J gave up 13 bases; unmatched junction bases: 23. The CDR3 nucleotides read TGTGCCAGCAGTCGCCCTCGCGGGGGAATTACCCGAGGTTCCCAGTTCTTC. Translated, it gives CASSRPRGGITRGSQFF.

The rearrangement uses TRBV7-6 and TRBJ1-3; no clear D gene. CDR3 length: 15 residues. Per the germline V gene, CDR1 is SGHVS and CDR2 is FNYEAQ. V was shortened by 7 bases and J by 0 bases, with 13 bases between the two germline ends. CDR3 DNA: TGTGCCAGCACCCACGCACCAAACTCTGGAAACACCATATATTTT. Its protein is CASTHAPNSGNTIYF. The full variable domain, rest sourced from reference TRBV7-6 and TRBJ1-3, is GAGVSQSPRYKVTKRGQDVALRCDPISGHVSLYWYRQALGQGPEFLTYFNYEAQQDKSGLPNDRFSAERPEGSISTLTIQRTEQRDSAMYRCASTHAPNSGNTIYFGEGSWLTVV.

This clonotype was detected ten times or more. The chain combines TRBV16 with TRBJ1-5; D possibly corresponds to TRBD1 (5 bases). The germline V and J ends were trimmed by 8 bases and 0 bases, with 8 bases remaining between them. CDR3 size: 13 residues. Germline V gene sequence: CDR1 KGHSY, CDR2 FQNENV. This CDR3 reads CASGDLSNQPQHF. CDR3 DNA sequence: TGTGCCAGCGGGGACCTTAGCAATCAGCCCCAGCATTTT.

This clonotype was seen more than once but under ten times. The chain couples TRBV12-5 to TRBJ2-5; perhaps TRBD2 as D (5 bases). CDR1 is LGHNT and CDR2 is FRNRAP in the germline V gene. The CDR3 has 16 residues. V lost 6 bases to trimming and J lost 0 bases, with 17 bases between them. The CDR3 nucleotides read TGTGCTAGTGGCCAATCCCCCCAGGACTACCAAGAGACCCAGTACTTC. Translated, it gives CASGQSPQDYQETQYF.

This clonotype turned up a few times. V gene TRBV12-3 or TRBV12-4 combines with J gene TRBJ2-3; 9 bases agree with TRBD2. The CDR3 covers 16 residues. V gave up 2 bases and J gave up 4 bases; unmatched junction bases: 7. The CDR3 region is CASSLLAGWIPDTQYF. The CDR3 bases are TGTGCCAGCAGTTTACTAGCGGGATGGATCCCAGATACGCAGTATTTT.

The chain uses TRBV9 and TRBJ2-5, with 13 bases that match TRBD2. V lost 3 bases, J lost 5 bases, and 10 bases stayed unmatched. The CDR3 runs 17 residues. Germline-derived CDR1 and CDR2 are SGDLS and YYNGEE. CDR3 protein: CASSDPGLAGSVETQYF. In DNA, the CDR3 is TGTGCCAGCAGCGACCCGGGACTAGCGGGGAGTGTGGAGACCCAGTACTTC.

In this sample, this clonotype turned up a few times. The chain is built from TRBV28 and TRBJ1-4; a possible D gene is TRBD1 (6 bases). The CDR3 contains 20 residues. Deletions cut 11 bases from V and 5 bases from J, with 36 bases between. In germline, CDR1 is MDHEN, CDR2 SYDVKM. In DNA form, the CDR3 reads TGTGCCCACAGAAACCCCCCGGCACAGGGAGGTACAAGGGGCAATGAAAAACTGTTTTTT. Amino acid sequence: CAHRNPPAQGGTRGNEKLFF.

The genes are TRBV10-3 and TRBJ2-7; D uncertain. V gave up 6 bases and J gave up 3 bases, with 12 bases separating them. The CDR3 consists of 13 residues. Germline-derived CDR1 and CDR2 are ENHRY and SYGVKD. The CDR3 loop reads CAISPDLIYEQYF. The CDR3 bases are TGTGCCATCAGCCCCGACTTGATCTACGAGCAGTACTTC.

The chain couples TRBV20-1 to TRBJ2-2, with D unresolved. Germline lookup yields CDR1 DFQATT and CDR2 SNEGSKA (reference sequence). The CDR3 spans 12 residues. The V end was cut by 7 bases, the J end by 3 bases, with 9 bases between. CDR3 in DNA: TGCAGTGTCGCCAGAGACACCGGGGAGCTGTTTTTT. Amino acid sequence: CSVARDTGELFF.

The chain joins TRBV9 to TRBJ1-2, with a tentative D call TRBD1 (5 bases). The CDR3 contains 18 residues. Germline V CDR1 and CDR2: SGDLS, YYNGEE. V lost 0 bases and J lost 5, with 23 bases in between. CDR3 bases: TGTGCCAGCAGCGTAGCTTACGACGCAGGGCCCTTGGGGTATGGCTACACCTTC. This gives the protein CASSVAYDAGPLGYGYTF.

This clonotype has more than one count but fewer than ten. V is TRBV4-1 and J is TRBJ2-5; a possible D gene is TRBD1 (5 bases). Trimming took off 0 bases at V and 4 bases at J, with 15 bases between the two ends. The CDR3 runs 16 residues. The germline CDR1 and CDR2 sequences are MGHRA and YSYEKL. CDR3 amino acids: CASSQEVPGRGETQYF. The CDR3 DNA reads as TGCGCCAGCAGCCAAGAGGTGCCAGGGCGCGGAGAGACCCAGTACTTC.